This is a list of T cell receptor beta chains from one sample in a study of T cells in localized non-small cell lung cancer. Assay used: immunoSEQ multiplex PCR; TCRdb lists only in-frame clones, some missing. In the table there are under 95,000 clones, 70% to 90% of which are singletons. This specimen was peripheral blood, taken before any cancer treatment. These receptors originate from a female donor older than 55 with stage I lung adenocarcinoma. The CDR3 runs from the conserved cysteine through the conserved F or W. D genes are given only for firm matches. The size field is filled for only some rows; it gives once, few, many or a size class.

d_call,v_call,j_call,clone_size,cdr3_nt,cdr3_aa
NA,TRBV5-4,TRBJ1-1,NA,TGTGCCAGCAGCCCTGGACTGACTAACACTGAAGCTTTCTTT,CASSPGLTNTEAFF
TRBD1,TRBV2,TRBJ1-1,NA,TGTGCCAGCAGTTACAGGGGTATGAACACTGAAGCTTTCTTT,CASSYRGMNTEAFF
NA,TRBV9,TRBJ1-1,NA,TGTGCCAGCAGAAGAACGGGACGGACGAACACTGAAGCTTTCTTT,CASRRTGRTNTEAFF
TRBD2,TRBV4-2,TRBJ2-3,NA,TGTGCCAGCAGCGGTACGGGACTAGCGTTAGATACGCAGTATTTT,CASSGTGLALDTQYF
NA,TRBV5-1,TRBJ2-4,NA,TGCGCCAGCTCAGGCTCGGGGCTAGCCAAAAACATTCAGTACTTC,CASSGSGLAKNIQYF
NA,TRBV2,TRBJ2-5,NA,TGTGCCAGCAGTGAAAGGAGTAGCCCACAAGAGACCCAGTACTTC,CASSERSSPQETQYF
NA,TRBV5-6,TRBJ2-5,NA,TGTGCCAGCAGGCTCGATCACAGGAACGAAGAGACCCAGTACTTC,CASRLDHRNEETQYF
NA,TRBV19,TRBJ2-5,NA,TGTGCCAGTAGGAAGGAAGAGACCCAGTACTTC,CASRKEETQYF
TRBD2,TRBV28,TRBJ2-3,NA,TGTGCCAGCAGCCCTAGCGGGAGGGGCACAGATACGCAGTATTTT,CASSPSGRGTDTQYF
NA,TRBV19,TRBJ1-1,NA,TGTGCCAGTAGTATAGGGCAGGTGGACACTGAAGCTTTCTTT,CASSIGQVDTEAFF
NA,TRBV4-1,TRBJ1-4,NA,TGCGCCAGCAGCCAAGATGAGGCTAAGGCTAATGAAAAACTGTTTTTT,CASSQDEAKANEKLFF
TRBD1,TRBV30,TRBJ1-3,NA,TGTGCCTGCTCACAGGGGAGTGCTGGAAACACCATATATTTT,CACSQGSAGNTIYF
NA,TRBV2,TRBJ2-7,NA,TGTGCCAGCCCGGTGGGCGACTCCTACGAGCAGTACTTC,CASPVGDSYEQYF
TRBD1,TRBV19,TRBJ2-5,once,TGTGCCAGTGGACGGGGACAGCAAGAGACCCAGTACTTC,CASGRGQQETQYF
NA,TRBV19,TRBJ1-4,NA,TGTGCCAGTAGGCCCGGGACGCAGAATGAAAAACTGTTTTTT,CASRPGTQNEKLFF
NA,TRBV4-1,TRBJ1-1,NA,TGCGCCAGCAGCCAAGCGCGTCGGGCTAACACTGAAGCTTTCTTT,CASSQARRANTEAFF
TRBD1,TRBV6-5,TRBJ1-3,NA,TGTGCCAGCAGAACCACTACAGGGGCCAACACCATATATTTT,CASRTTTGANTIYF
NA,TRBV7-9,TRBJ2-7,NA,TGTGCCAGCAGCTTATCCGGAGGGCGGGGTAGTTACGAGCAGTACTTC,CASSLSGGRGSYEQYF
NA,TRBV7-2,TRBJ2-5,NA,TGTGCCAGCAGCTTAGTAGAGACCCAGTACTTC,CASSLVETQYF
TRBD2,TRBV9,TRBJ2-3,NA,TGTGCCAGCAGCGTAGGTACTAGCGGGGGTGATACGCAGTATTTT,CASSVGTSGGDTQYF
NA,TRBV4-3,TRBJ2-1,few,TGCGCCAGCAGCCAAGATTTCGACGGCGCCCGCAATGAGCAGTTCTTC,CASSQDFDGARNEQFF
NA,TRBV27,TRBJ2-7,medium-sized,TGTGCCAGCCACCCGATAGGCTCGGGCAGATACGAGCAGTACTTC,CASHPIGSGRYEQYF
TRBD1,TRBV19,TRBJ1-1,NA,TGTGCCAGTAGTATAGATAGTTGGCAGGGGGACACTGAAGCTTTCTTT,CASSIDSWQGDTEAFF
NA,TRBV6-6,TRBJ1-5,NA,TGTGCCAGCAGCCCCGACCCTCCCCAAGCCCAGCATTTT,CASSPDPPQAQHF
NA,TRBV19,TRBJ1-2,NA,TGTGCCAGTAGAGCCGGACGTCCGGATGGCTATGGCTACACCTTC,CASRAGRPDGYGYTF
NA,TRBV5-5,TRBJ2-5,once,TGTGCCAGCAGCTTTGGGATCCAAGAGACCCAGTACTTC,CASSFGIQETQYF